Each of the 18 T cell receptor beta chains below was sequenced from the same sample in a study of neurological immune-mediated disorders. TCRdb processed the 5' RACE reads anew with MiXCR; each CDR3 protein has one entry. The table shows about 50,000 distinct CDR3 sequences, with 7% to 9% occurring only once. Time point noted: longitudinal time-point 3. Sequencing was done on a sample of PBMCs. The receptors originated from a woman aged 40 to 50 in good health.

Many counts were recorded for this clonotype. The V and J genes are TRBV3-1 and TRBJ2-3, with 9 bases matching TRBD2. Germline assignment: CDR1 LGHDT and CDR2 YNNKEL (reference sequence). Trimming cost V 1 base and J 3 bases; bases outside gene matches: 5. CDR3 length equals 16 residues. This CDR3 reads CASSQAAGGRTDTQYF. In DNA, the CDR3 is TGTGCCAGCAGCCAAGCTGCGGGGGGGAGAACAGATACGCAGTATTTT.

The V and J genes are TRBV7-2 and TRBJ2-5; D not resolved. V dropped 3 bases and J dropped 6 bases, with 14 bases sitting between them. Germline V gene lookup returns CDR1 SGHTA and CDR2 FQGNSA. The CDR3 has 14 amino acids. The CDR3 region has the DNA TGTGCCAGCAGCTTGGATAAGGGTTGGCAGACCCAGTACTTC. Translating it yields CASSLDKGWQTQYF.

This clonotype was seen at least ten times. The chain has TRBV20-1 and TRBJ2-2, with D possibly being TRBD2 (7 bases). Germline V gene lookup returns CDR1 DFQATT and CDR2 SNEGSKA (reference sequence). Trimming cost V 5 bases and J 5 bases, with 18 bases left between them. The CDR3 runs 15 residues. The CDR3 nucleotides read TGCAGTGCTGTCAAGGGGGGGGCGCGGACCGGGGAGCTGTTTTTT. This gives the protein CSAVKGGARTGELFF.

The CDR3 reads CASSPLSGVNTGELFF. CDR3 nucleotides: TGTGCCAGCTCACCACTGTCCGGGGTGAACACCGGGGAGCTGTTTTTT. The V call is TRBV18, the J call TRBJ2-2; D may be TRBD2 (5 bases). This CDR3 has 16 amino acids. Germline-derived CDR1 and CDR2 are KGHSH and LQKENI. The V gene lost 1 base and the J gene lost 1 base, with 10 bases spanning the gap. Together with reference TRBV18 and TRBJ2-2, the CDR3 gives the full variable domain: NAGVMQNPRHLVRRRGQEARLRCSPMKGHSHVYWYRQLPEEGLKFMVYLQKENIIDESGMPKERFSAEFPKEGPSILRIQQVVRGDSAAYFCASSPLSGVNTGELFFGEGSRLTVL.

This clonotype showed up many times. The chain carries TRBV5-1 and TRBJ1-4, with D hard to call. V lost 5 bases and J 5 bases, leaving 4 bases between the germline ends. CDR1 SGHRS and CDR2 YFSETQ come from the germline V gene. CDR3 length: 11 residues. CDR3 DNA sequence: TGCGCCAGCAGAGGGAATGAAAAACTGTTTTTT. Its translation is CASRGNEKLFF.

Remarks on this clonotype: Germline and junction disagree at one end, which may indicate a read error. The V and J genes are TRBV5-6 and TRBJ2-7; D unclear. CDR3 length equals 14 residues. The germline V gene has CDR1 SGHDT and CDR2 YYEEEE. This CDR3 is CTSSVAFPTYEQYF. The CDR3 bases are TGTACCAGCAGCGTGGCATTCCCCACCTACGAGCAGTACTTC.

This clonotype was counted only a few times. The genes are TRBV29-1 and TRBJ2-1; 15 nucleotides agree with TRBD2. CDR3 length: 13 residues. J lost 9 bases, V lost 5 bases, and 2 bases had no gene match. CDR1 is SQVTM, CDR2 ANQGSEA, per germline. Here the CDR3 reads CSVRTSGGGEQFF. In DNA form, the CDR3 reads TGCAGCGTTCGGACTAGCGGGGGGGGTGAGCAGTTCTTC.

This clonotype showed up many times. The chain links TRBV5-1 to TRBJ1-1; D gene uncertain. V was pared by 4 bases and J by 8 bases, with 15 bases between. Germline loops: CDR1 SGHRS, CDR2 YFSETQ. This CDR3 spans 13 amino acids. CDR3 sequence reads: CASSPGRAREAFF. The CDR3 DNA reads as TGCGCCAGCAGCCCGGGCCGGGCCCGAGAAGCTTTCTTT.

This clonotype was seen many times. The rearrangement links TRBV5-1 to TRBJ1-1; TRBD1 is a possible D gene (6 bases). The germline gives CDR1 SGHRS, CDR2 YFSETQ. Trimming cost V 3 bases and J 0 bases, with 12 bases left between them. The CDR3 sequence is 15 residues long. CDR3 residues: CASSWTAGVNTEAFF. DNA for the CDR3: TGCGCCAGCAGCTGGACGGCAGGGGTGAACACTGAAGCTTTCTTT.

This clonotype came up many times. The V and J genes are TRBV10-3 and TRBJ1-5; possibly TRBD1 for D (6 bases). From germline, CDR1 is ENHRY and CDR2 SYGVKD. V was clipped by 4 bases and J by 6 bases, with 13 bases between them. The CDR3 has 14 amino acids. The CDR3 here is CAISVERGSQPQHF. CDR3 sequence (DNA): TGTGCCATCAGTGTGGAAAGGGGGAGTCAGCCCCAGCATTTT.

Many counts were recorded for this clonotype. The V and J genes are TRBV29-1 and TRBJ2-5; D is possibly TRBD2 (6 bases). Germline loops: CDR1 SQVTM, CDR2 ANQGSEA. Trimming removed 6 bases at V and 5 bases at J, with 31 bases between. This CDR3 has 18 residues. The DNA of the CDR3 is TGCAGCGTAACCGGGGCCCAGTTCAGCCTTTATGGGGGGGAGACCCAGTACTTC. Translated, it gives CSVTGAQFSLYGGETQYF.

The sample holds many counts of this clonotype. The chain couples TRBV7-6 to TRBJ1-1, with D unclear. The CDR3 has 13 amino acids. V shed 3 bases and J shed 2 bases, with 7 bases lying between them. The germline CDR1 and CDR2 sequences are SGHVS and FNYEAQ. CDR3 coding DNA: TGTGCCAGCAGCTTTACGGGAAACACTGAAGCTTTCTTT. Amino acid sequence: CASSFTGNTEAFF.

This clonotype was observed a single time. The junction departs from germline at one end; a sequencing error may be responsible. The CDR3 protein is CASSGTGTGVDNEQFF. CDR3 bases: TGCGCCAGCAGCGGAACCGGGACAGGGGTCGATAATGAGCAGTTCTTT. The genes are TRBV5-1 and TRBJ2-1, with 10 bases fitting TRBD1. CDR3 size: 16 residues. CDR1 and CDR2 (germline): SGHRS, YFSETQ.

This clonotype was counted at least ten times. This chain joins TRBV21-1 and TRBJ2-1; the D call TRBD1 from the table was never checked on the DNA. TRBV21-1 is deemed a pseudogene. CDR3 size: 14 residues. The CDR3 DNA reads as TGTGCCAGCAGCAAAGAAGAATGGAGACAGGGGGCGTTCTTC. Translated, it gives CASSKEEWRQGAFF.

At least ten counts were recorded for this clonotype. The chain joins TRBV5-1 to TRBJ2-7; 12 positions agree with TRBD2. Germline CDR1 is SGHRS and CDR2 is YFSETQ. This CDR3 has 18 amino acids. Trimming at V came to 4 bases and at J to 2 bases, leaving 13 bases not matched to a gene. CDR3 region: CASSLLTSGGGMAYEQYF. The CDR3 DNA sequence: TGCGCCAGCAGCCTTCTGACTAGCGGGGGCGGGATGGCCTACGAGCAGTACTTC.

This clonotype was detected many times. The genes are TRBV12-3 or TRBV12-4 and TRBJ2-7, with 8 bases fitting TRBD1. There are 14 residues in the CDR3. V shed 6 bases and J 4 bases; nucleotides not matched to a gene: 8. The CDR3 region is CASSLRDRPYEQYF. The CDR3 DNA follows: TGTGCCAGCAGCCTCCGGGACAGGCCTTACGAGCAGTACTTC.

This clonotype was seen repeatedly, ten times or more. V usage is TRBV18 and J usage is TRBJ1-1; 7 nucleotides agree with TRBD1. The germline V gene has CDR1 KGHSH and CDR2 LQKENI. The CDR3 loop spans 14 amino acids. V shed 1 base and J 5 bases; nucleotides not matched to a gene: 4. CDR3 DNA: TGTGCCAGCTCACCACAGGGGGCGAAGACTGAAGCTTTCTTT. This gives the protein CASSPQGAKTEAFF.

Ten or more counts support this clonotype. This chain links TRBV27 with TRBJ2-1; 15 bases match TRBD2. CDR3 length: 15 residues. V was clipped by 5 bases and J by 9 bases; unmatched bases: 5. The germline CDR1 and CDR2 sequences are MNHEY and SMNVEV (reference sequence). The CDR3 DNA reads TGTGCCAGCAGTCGGGGACTAGCGGGAGGTGGTGAGCAGTTCTTC. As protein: CASSRGLAGGGEQFF.